These 20 T cell receptor beta chains came from one sample sequenced in a study of T cell repertoires and HLA-DP antigens. Sequenced by immunoSEQ multiplex PCR; TCRdb stores in-frame clones only, minus some. This sample has tens of thousands of clones; roughly 75% occur once, and the top ten carry 1.5% to 2%. The antigens for these receptors are not known. Sequencing was carried out using CD4+ T cells from PBMCs. The source of these receptors is a man aged 55 to 70 in good health and CMV-seronegative.

The chain recombines TRBV5-6 with TRBJ2-2; the match to TRBD2 covers 7 bases. Germline V CDR1 and CDR2: SGHDT, YYEEEE. The V and J ends lost 4 bases and 2 bases, in that order; junction bases with no gene match: 8. The CDR3 sequence is 16 residues long. CDR3 residues: CASSGRGTINTGELFF. CDR3 coding DNA: TGTGCCAGCAGCGGGCGCGGGACTATTAACACCGGGGAGCTGTTTTTT.

V gene TRBV6-6 combines with J gene TRBJ2-7; 9 bases fit TRBD1. The V gene's germline CDR1 is MNHNY and CDR2 SVGAGI (reference sequence). V shed 0 bases, J shed 1 base, and the junction held 1 base outside the gene matches. There are 15 residues in the CDR3. In nucleotides, the CDR3 is TGTGCCAGCAGTTACTCTGGGACAGGGTCCTACGAGCAGTACGTC. This translates into CASSYSGTGSYEQYV.

V and J are TRBV7-2 and TRBJ1-2, with D possibly TRBD1 on 5 matching bases. CDR3 length: 15 residues. Trimming left V 5 bases short and J 4 bases short, with 17 bases between. The germline V gene has CDR1 SGHTA and CDR2 FQGNSA. The CDR3 DNA is TGTGCCAGCAGCCCCCAAGGGGACCCATTCTATGGCTACACCTTC. Translated, it gives CASSPQGDPFYGYTF.

The chain combines TRBV10-1 with TRBJ2-5; 7 positions agree with TRBD1. This CDR3 contains 16 residues. Germline V lookup: CDR1 WNHNN, CDR2 SYGVQD (reference sequence). V was clipped by 8 bases and J by 5 bases; unmatched bases: 17. The CDR3 loop reads CASYTSPQGFMETQYF. CDR3 DNA sequence: TGCGCCAGCTATACCTCTCCACAGGGGTTTATGGAGACCCAGTACTTC.

This chain uses TRBV5-1 with TRBJ1-4; TRBD1 is a possible D gene (5 bases). Germline CDR1 reads SGHRS; CDR2 reads YFSETQ. With 2 bases removed from V and 13 bases from J, the gap between germline ends came to 18 bases. This CDR3 spans 14 amino acids. For the CDR3, the DNA is TGCGCCAGCAGCTTTACAGGATTCAACGAGGGACTGTTTTTT. Translated, it gives CASSFTGFNEGLFF.

The chain joins TRBV4-1 to TRBJ2-7, with D perhaps TRBD1 (5 bases). The CDR3 has 15 amino acids. Germline V lookup: CDR1 MGHRA, CDR2 YSYEKL. V dropped 3 bases and J dropped 2 bases, with 14 bases sitting between them. This CDR3 reads CASSQAPRAPYEQYF. CDR3 bases: TGCGCCAGCAGCCAGGCCCCCAGGGCCCCCTACGAGCAGTACTTC.

In this sample, this clone turned up a few times. J is TRBJ1-4 and V is TRBV5-8; D not resolved. Deletions cut 5 bases from V and 0 bases from J, with 14 bases between. This CDR3 is built from 16 residues. CDR1 SGHTS and CDR2 YDEGEE come from the germline V gene. The CDR3 loop reads CASRPGSVTTNEKLFF. The CDR3, as DNA: TGTGCCAGCAGGCCGGGTTCCGTAACAACTAATGAAAAACTGTTTTTT.

The V gene is TRBV5-6, the J gene TRBJ2-6; D uncertain. Germline V gene lookup returns CDR1 SGHDT and CDR2 YYEEEE. This CDR3 region has 15 residues. Trimming stripped 0 bases from V and 0 bases from J, with 4 bases between. CDR3 region: CASSLGGSGANVLTF. The CDR3 region has the DNA TGTGCCAGCAGCTTGGGGGGCTCTGGGGCCAACGTCCTGACTTTC.

The rearrangement uses TRBV30 and TRBJ2-3, with 8 positions matching TRBD2. CDR1 is GTSNPN and CDR2 is SVGIG in the germline V gene (reference sequence). This CDR3 spans 13 amino acids. Trimming cost V 3 bases and J 6 bases; bases outside gene matches: 5. The CDR3 DNA sequence: TGTGCCTGGAGGTTGAGCGGGGGCGATACGCAGTATTTT. Translation: CAWRLSGGDTQYF.

This rearrangement joins TRBV4-3 to TRBJ2-3; 9 bases are a match to TRBD1. V dropped 1 base and J dropped 6; count of bases not matched to a gene: 14. CDR3 length equals 18 residues. Germline V gives CDR1 LGHNA, CDR2 YSLEER. This chain's CDR3 is CASSQASPGQGGRDTQYF. Here the CDR3 DNA reads TGCGCCAGCAGCCAAGCCTCACCGGGACAGGGAGGGAGGGATACGCAGTATTTT.

The chain uses TRBV6-5 and TRBJ2-5; tentatively, D is TRBD1 (5 bases). The CDR3 length is 13 residues. Germline V gene data show CDR1 as MNHEY and CDR2 as SVGAGI. The ends were cut back, 4 bases at V and 5 bases at J, with 11 bases in the middle. The CDR3 here is CASSWQGGETQYF. Here the CDR3 DNA reads TGTGCCAGCAGTTGGCAGGGTGGGGAGACCCAGTACTTC.

The chain carries TRBV7-2 and TRBJ2-7; 9 bases agree with TRBD1. CDR1 and CDR2 from the germline V gene are SGHTA and FQGNSA. This CDR3 region has 15 residues. V was clipped by 4 bases and J by 3 bases; unmatched bases: 7. DNA of the CDR3: TGTGCCAGCAGCTCCCGGACAGGGGTCGGCTACGAGCAGTACTTC. It yields the protein CASSSRTGVGYEQYF.

The J gene is TRBJ1-2, the V gene TRBV18; 7 nucleotides match TRBD1. The CDR3 length is 14 residues. Germline trimming cut 2 bases from V and 6 bases from J; bases unmatched to any gene: 6. CDR1 and CDR2 from the germline V gene are KGHSH and LQKENI. The CDR3 loop reads CASSPLQGVDGYTF. CDR3 in DNA: TGTGCCAGCTCACCATTGCAGGGGGTTGATGGCTACACCTTC. Full variable domain (remainder filled in from reference TRBV18 and TRBJ1-2): NAGVMQNPRHLVRRRGQEARLRCSPMKGHSHVYWYRQLPEEGLKFMVYLQKENIIDESGMPKERFSAEFPKEGPSILRIQQVVRGDSAAYFCASSPLQGVDGYTFGSGTRLTVV.

This clone appeared once. V gene TRBV7-2 combines with J gene TRBJ1-2, with TRBD1 matching 9 bases. The V gene end was trimmed by 5 bases and the J gene end by 0 bases; junction bases not matched to a gene: 7. This CDR3 contains 16 residues. Germline V CDR1 and CDR2: SGHTA, FQGNSA. CDR3 nucleotides: TGTGCCAGCAGCCGGGGACAGGGAGCAGCTAACTATGGCTACACCTTC. Translating gives CASSRGQGAANYGYTF.

This rearrangement joins TRBV7-6 to TRBJ2-2, with D unresolved. The CDR3 is 16 amino acids. Trimming left V 1 base short and J 2 bases short, with 11 bases between. Germline lookup yields CDR1 SGHVS and CDR2 FNYEAQ. The CDR3 DNA follows: TGTGCCAGCAGCTTAGGAGTCGGCCCCAACACCGGGGAGCTGTTTTTT. Its translation: CASSLGVGPNTGELFF.

This chain connects TRBV6-1 to TRBJ1-6; 8 bases fit TRBD1. V lost 8 bases to trimming and J lost 8 bases; unmatched junction nucleotides: 5. The CDR3 has 13 residues. Germline V gene lookup returns CDR1 MNHNS and CDR2 SASEGT. CDR3 protein: CASHDRGDSPLHF. The CDR3 DNA is TGTGCCAGCCACGACAGGGGAGATTCACCCCTCCACTTT.

CDR3 in DNA: TGTGCCAGTAGTATAGGGAACCCGGGGAGGGATACGCAGTATTTT. Its translation is CASSIGNPGRDTQYF. The chain recombines TRBV19 with TRBJ2-3, with D perhaps TRBD2 (6 bases). CDR1 and CDR2 (germline): LNHDA, SQIVND (reference sequence). V was pared by 1 base and J by 6 bases, with 14 bases between. There are 15 residues in the CDR3.

This chain joins TRBV10-3 and TRBJ2-5; D gene unclear. Trimming cost V 5 bases and J 2 bases, with 9 bases left between them. Germline CDR1 is ENHRY and CDR2 is SYGVKD. CDR3 length equals 13 residues. CDR3 coding DNA: TGTGCCATCAGTAACAGCCTACAAGAGACCCAGTACTTC. Translated, it gives CAISNSLQETQYF.

The chain links TRBV4-1 to TRBJ1-1; weak D call: TRBD1 (5 bases). Trimming cost V 4 bases and J 7 bases, with 13 bases left between them. The CDR3 spans 13 residues. Germline V lookup: CDR1 MGHRA, CDR2 YSYEKL. The CDR3: CASSPRDGYEAFF. The CDR3 DNA is TGCGCCAGCAGCCCCCGGGACGGGTATGAAGCTTTCTTT.

This chain links TRBV7-9 with TRBJ1-3, with a weak D call TRBD1 (6 bases). Germline V CDR1 and CDR2: SEHNR, FQNEAQ (reference sequence). V lost 5 bases, J lost 0 bases, and 23 bases lay in between. The CDR3 has 19 amino acids. In DNA form, the CDR3 reads TGTGCCAGCAGCGTTAGTGCGTCCGGGACAACGAACTCTGGAAACACCATATATTTT. Translating it yields CASSVSASGTTNSGNTIYF.